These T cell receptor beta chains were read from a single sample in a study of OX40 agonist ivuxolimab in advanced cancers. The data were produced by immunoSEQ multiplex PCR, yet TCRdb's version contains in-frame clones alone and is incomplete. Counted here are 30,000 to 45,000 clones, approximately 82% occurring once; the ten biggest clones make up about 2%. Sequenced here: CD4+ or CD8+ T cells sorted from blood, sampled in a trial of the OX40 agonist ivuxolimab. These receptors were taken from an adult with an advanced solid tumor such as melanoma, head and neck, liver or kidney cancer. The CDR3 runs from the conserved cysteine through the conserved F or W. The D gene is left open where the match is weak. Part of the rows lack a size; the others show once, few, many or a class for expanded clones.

CDR3nt: TGTGCCAGCAGCTCGCCGACTAGAAGAGATACAGATACGCAGTATTTT
CDR3aa: CASSSPTRRDTDTQYF
d_gene: .
v_gene: TRBV5-6
abundance: .
j_gene: TRBJ2-3

CDR3nt: TGCGCCAGCAGCCTCCTCTCCGGGACAGGGTCCTACAATGAGCAGTTCTTC
CDR3aa: CASSLLSGTGSYNEQFF
d_gene: TRBD1
v_gene: TRBV5-1
abundance: .
j_gene: TRBJ2-1

CDR3nt: TGTGCCAGCAGCCCACGACTAGCGGGGTACACAGATACGCAGTATTTT
CDR3aa: CASSPRLAGYTDTQYF
d_gene: TRBD2
v_gene: TRBV11-2
abundance: once
j_gene: TRBJ2-3

CDR3nt: TGTGCCAGCAGGGTGATAGGGCGCAATCAGCCCCAGCATTTT
CDR3aa: CASRVIGRNQPQHF
d_gene: .
v_gene: TRBV2
abundance: few
j_gene: TRBJ1-5

CDR3nt: TGTGCCAGCAGCTTAAGGGCGGTAAGACAAGAGACCCAGTACTTC
CDR3aa: CASSLRAVRQETQYF
d_gene: .
v_gene: TRBV7-9
abundance: .
j_gene: TRBJ2-5

CDR3nt: TGTGCCAGCAGCATCCCTAGCGGGAGGGTCTCCTACAATGAGCAGTTCTTC
CDR3aa: CASSIPSGRVSYNEQFF
d_gene: TRBD2
v_gene: TRBV7-9
abundance: .
j_gene: TRBJ2-1

CDR3nt: TGTGCCAGCAGCCCGACAGGGGGCGCGGGAGGCTACACCTTC
CDR3aa: CASSPTGGAGGYTF
d_gene: TRBD1
v_gene: TRBV6-5
abundance: .
j_gene: TRBJ1-2

CDR3nt: TGCAGCGTTGAAGGGACAGGAAGCTCCTACGAGCAGTACTTC
CDR3aa: CSVEGTGSSYEQYF
d_gene: TRBD1
v_gene: TRBV29-1
abundance: .
j_gene: TRBJ2-7

CDR3nt: .
CDR3aa: CASRSGTGYWASGNTIYF
d_gene: .
v_gene: TRBV21-1
abundance: once
j_gene: TRBJ1-3

CDR3nt: TGTGCCAGCAGCTCAGGCTTCGGGGAGCTGTTTTTT
CDR3aa: CASSSGFGELFF
d_gene: .
v_gene: TRBV7-3
abundance: .
j_gene: TRBJ2-2

CDR3nt: TGTGCCAGTAGTATTAGCTCCACAGGAGCCAAAGCTTTCTTT
CDR3aa: CASSISSTGAKAFF
d_gene: .
v_gene: TRBV19
abundance: .
j_gene: TRBJ1-1

CDR3nt: TGTGCCAGCAGCTTAATTGACAATCAGCCCCAGCATTTT
CDR3aa: CASSLIDNQPQHF
d_gene: .
v_gene: TRBV7-2
abundance: once
j_gene: TRBJ1-5

CDR3nt: TGTGCCAGCAGTGAATTTCAGCCCCAGCATTTT
CDR3aa: CASSEFQPQHF
d_gene: .
v_gene: TRBV6-5
abundance: .
j_gene: TRBJ1-5

CDR3nt: TGTGCCAGCATTTCCCTCGGGGAGACCCAGTACTTC
CDR3aa: CASISLGETQYF
d_gene: .
v_gene: TRBV28
abundance: once
j_gene: TRBJ2-5

CDR3nt: TGTGCCAGCAGCGTAGGGAAGGGGGCGGGAAACACCATATATTTT
CDR3aa: CASSVGKGAGNTIYF
d_gene: TRBD1
v_gene: TRBV9
abundance: .
j_gene: TRBJ1-3

CDR3nt: TGCGCCAGCAGCGACAGGGGGGGAGTCCAAGAGACCCAGTACTTC
CDR3aa: CASSDRGGVQETQYF
d_gene: TRBD1
v_gene: TRBV10-2
abundance: few
j_gene: TRBJ2-5

CDR3nt: TGTGCCAGCAGTCCCCCCGTTAGGGGTGAAAAACTGTTTTTT
CDR3aa: CASSPPVRGEKLFF
d_gene: .
v_gene: TRBV28
abundance: few
j_gene: TRBJ1-4

CDR3nt: TGTGCCAGCAGGACTAGCGGGAGAGGGTGGGCAAATGGCTTCTACGAGCAGTACTTC
CDR3aa: CASRTSGRGWANGFYEQYF
d_gene: TRBD2
v_gene: TRBV28
abundance: few
j_gene: TRBJ2-7

CDR3nt: TGCGCCAGCAGCTTGTACCAGGGCACAGATACGCAGTATTTT
CDR3aa: CASSLYQGTDTQYF
d_gene: .
v_gene: TRBV5-1
abundance: .
j_gene: TRBJ2-3

CDR3nt: TGTGCCAGCAGCTCCAGGGTGGACTACCCAGAGCAGTTCTTC
CDR3aa: CASSSRVDYPEQFF
d_gene: .
v_gene: TRBV11-2
abundance: .
j_gene: TRBJ2-1

CDR3nt: TGTGCCAGCAGCGACCCCGGGGCGACCTACGAGCAGTACTTC
CDR3aa: CASSDPGATYEQYF
d_gene: .
v_gene: TRBV7-6
abundance: .
j_gene: TRBJ2-7

CDR3nt: TGTGCCAGCAGTCCCCTTTCGGGGGCCTATAATTCACCCCTCCACTTT
CDR3aa: CASSPLSGAYNSPLHF
d_gene: .
v_gene: TRBV27
abundance: .
j_gene: TRBJ1-6

CDR3nt: TGTGCCTGGAGTGTTGGTGCTGGGGGGCCCTACGAGCAGTACTTC
CDR3aa: CAWSVGAGGPYEQYF
d_gene: .
v_gene: TRBV30
abundance: .
j_gene: TRBJ2-7

CDR3nt: TGCGCCAGCAGCTTGGCCATGGAGACCCAGTACTTC
CDR3aa: CASSLAMETQYF
d_gene: .
v_gene: TRBV5-1
abundance: few
j_gene: TRBJ2-5

CDR3nt: TGTGCCAGCAGGGGGACAGGGAACAATCAGCCCCAGCATTTT
CDR3aa: CASRGTGNNQPQHF
d_gene: TRBD1
v_gene: TRBV6-1
abundance: .
j_gene: TRBJ1-5

CDR3nt: TGTGCCAGCAGCCAGAACCAAGAGACCCAGTACTTC
CDR3aa: CASSQNQETQYF
d_gene: .
v_gene: TRBV7-6
abundance: .
j_gene: TRBJ2-5

CDR3nt: TGTGCCAGCAGACCCGGACAGGGAGGCTACACCTTC
CDR3aa: CASRPGQGGYTF
d_gene: TRBD1
v_gene: TRBV27
abundance: .
j_gene: TRBJ1-2

CDR3nt: TGTGCCAGCAGCCGGGACAGGTCCTTCACCGGGGAGCTGTTTTTT
CDR3aa: CASSRDRSFTGELFF
d_gene: TRBD1
v_gene: TRBV2
abundance: .
j_gene: TRBJ2-2

CDR3nt: TGTGCCAGCAGCAAGACAGGGGCCGGGGGTGTAGGTTTTTACGAGCAGTACTTC
CDR3aa: CASSKTGAGGVGFYEQYF
d_gene: TRBD1
v_gene: TRBV5-4
abundance: .
j_gene: TRBJ2-7

CDR3nt: TGTGCTAGCAGCCCTAGCTTCGGGGAAGATACGCAGTATTTT
CDR3aa: CASSPSFGEDTQYF
d_gene: .
v_gene: TRBV7-7
abundance: few
j_gene: TRBJ2-3

CDR3nt: TGTGCCAGCAGACTAGCAGGACAGCCCTACGAGCAGTACTTC
CDR3aa: CASRLAGQPYEQYF
d_gene: .
v_gene: TRBV6-1
abundance: .
j_gene: TRBJ2-7

CDR3nt: TGTGCCAGCAGCCAAGAACCCCCAGGACAAAAGGGTACACCCCTCCACTTT
CDR3aa: CASSQEPPGQKGTPLHF
d_gene: .
v_gene: TRBV4-2
abundance: .
j_gene: TRBJ1-6

CDR3nt: TGTGCCCTTAAGACAGGCGATGGCTACACCTTC
CDR3aa: CALKTGDGYTF
d_gene: .
v_gene: TRBV30
abundance: .
j_gene: TRBJ1-2

CDR3nt: TGTGCCAGCAGCAAAGCACAGGGCGGGAGGGACGGGGAGCTGTTTTTT
CDR3aa: CASSKAQGGRDGELFF
d_gene: .
v_gene: TRBV21-1
abundance: .
j_gene: TRBJ2-2

CDR3nt: TGTGCCAGCAGTTTAAGCGGGACCCCCTACGAGCAGTACTTC
CDR3aa: CASSLSGTPYEQYF
d_gene: TRBD2
v_gene: TRBV28
abundance: .
j_gene: TRBJ2-7

CDR3nt: TGTGCCAGCAGCCAACCTGGTAGCTCTGGAAACACCATATATTTT
CDR3aa: CASSQPGSSGNTIYF
d_gene: .
v_gene: TRBV4-2
abundance: .
j_gene: TRBJ1-3

CDR3nt: TGTGCCAGTAGTATCCTAGCGGCGAACACCGGGGAGCTGTTTTTT
CDR3aa: CASSILAANTGELFF
d_gene: TRBD2
v_gene: TRBV19
abundance: .
j_gene: TRBJ2-2

CDR3nt: TGTGCCAGCTCACCACGGTCGGATAATCTGGGAAACACCATATATTTT
CDR3aa: CASSPRSDNLGNTIYF
d_gene: .
v_gene: TRBV18
abundance: .
j_gene: TRBJ1-3

CDR3nt: TGTGCCAGCAGCCAAGACGGCTCCTATGGCTACACCTTC
CDR3aa: CASSQDGSYGYTF
d_gene: .
v_gene: TRBV5-5
abundance: .
j_gene: TRBJ1-2

CDR3nt: TGTGCCAGCAGTTTATGGTCGCGGGGGAGCTCCTACGAGCAGTACTTC
CDR3aa: CASSLWSRGSSYEQYF
d_gene: TRBD2
v_gene: TRBV28
abundance: .
j_gene: TRBJ2-7